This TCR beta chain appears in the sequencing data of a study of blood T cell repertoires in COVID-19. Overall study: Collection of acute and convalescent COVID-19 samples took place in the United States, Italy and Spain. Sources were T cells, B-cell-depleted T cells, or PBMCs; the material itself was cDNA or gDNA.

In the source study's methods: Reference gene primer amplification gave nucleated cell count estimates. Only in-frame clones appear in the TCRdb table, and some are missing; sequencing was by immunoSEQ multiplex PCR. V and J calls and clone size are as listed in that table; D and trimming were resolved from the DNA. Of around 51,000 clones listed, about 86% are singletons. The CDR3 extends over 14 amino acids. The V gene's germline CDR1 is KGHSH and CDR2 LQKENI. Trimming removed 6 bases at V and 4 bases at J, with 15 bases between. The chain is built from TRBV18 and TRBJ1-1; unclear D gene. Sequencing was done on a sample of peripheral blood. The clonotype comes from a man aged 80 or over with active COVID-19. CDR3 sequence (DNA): TGTGCCAGCTCCTCGGCTCCGGAGATCACTGAAGCTTTCTTT. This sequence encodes CASSSAPEITEAFF.